Listed below are T cell receptor beta chains from one sample, sequenced in a study of T cells in Graves' hyperthyroidism and ophthalmopathy. TCRdb reanalysed the multiplex PCR reads using MiXCR and keeps one entry per CDR3 protein. The sample records about 290,000 distinct CDR3 sequences, around 16% being singletons. Sequencing was carried out using blood. Every receptor here comes from a man younger than 40 with Graves' hyperthyroidism. Each CDR3 is given without its conserved first and last residue. The order of the fields is V gene, J gene, D gene, clone size, CDR3 protein. The D gene is left open where the match is weak. Not all rows give a size; the values are once, few, many and, for expanded clones, a class.

TRBV29-1	TRBJ2-5	-	-	SVETQETQY
TRBV7-2	TRBJ2-1	-	-	ASSLGRSEQF
TRBV6-1	TRBJ2-3	TRBD2	many	ASRPGLATDTQY
TRBV20-1	TRBJ2-3	-	few	SVSRPDTQY
TRBV28	TRBJ2-7	-	many	ASGARSSYEQY
TRBV19	TRBJ2-2	TRBD2	-	ASRRSGTNTGELF
TRBV12-3/TRBV12-4	TRBJ2-7	TRBD2	many	ASTPAGADYEQY
TRBV15	TRBJ1-5	-	-	ATSGRHPASNQPQH
TRBV11-2	TRBJ2-7	TRBD1	many	ASSQGQAPREQY
TRBV7-2	TRBJ2-7	-	-	ASSLVAGSSYEQC
TRBV30	TRBJ1-1	-	many	AWSPPPTTAKNTEAF
TRBV10-3	TRBJ2-7	TRBD2	-	AIREAGGHHEQY
TRBV19	TRBJ1-5	TRBD1	few	ASSIAGTGGSNQPQH
TRBV14	TRBJ2-7	TRBD2	few	ASSRLAGGHYEQY
TRBV11-1	TRBJ2-1	TRBD1	many	ASSSQGQGSEQF
TRBV5-1	TRBJ2-5	-	-	ASSFLGTVEEAQY
TRBV6-2/TRBV6-3	TRBJ2-3	-	many	ASSKRTRTDTQY
TRBV20-1	TRBJ2-5	TRBD2	many	SASSTSGQETQY
TRBV5-4	TRBJ1-6	TRBD1	few	ASSWTRDSNSPLH
TRBV11-3	TRBJ2-7	-	many	ASSLHRLGRKSSYEQY
TRBV5-1	TRBJ2-3	TRBD2	many	ASSISGRAGDTQY
TRBV30	TRBJ2-6	-	few	AWSKSGANVLT
TRBV20-1	TRBJ1-2	-	few	SAEARIGGGYGYT
TRBV3-1	TRBJ2-3	TRBD2	once	ASSQMTSGRLTDTRY
TRBV2	TRBJ1-1	TRBD1	few	ASEPGGNTEAF
TRBV24-1	TRBJ2-5	-	many	ATSAWRAGKETQY
TRBV20-1	TRBJ1-1	-	many	SALDSAGGAF
TRBV12-3/TRBV12-4	TRBJ2-1	-	many	ASSSPPQGLYEQF
TRBV5-1	TRBJ2-2	-	-	ASSLEFGLRTGVLF
TRBV30	TRBJ1-1	-	many	ACSITPRDTEAF
TRBV12-3/TRBV12-4	TRBJ1-5	TRBD1	many	ASSLGQASNQPQH
TRBV5-1	TRBJ1-5	-	many	ASSLGGTQPQH
TRBV3-1	TRBJ1-2	TRBD1	many	ASSTWRQGMTDYGYT
TRBV12-3/TRBV12-4	TRBJ1-2	-	many	ASSSAGTLNYGYT
TRBV7-2	TRBJ2-5	-	few	ASSTHVKTQY
TRBV19	TRBJ1-2	-	few	ASSRTGNGPGGYT
TRBV28	TRBJ2-5	-	many	ASSLVKGGETQY
TRBV19	TRBJ1-1	-	few	ASKWGVGTEAF
TRBV13	TRBJ2-3	TRBD2	-	ASAGTSGRAADTQY
TRBV2	TRBJ1-1	-	many	ASTGGTRTEAF